The sequence of this T cell receptor (beta chain) was determined in a study of cytotoxic CD8 clonotypes in ibrutinib-treated CLL. Looking at the study overall: The group held 11 relapsed/refractory and about 15 treatment-naive patients, with 17 IGHV unmutated. Responses: approximately 24 partial, 2 complete; after median roughly 5.5 years, approximately 14 stayed remitted, 12 progressed. Samples showed on average around 240,000 productive templates and 80,000 to 100,000 productive rearrangements.

This clone was seen only a few times. This CDR3 has 16 amino acids. Germline CDR1 and CDR2: SGHRS and YFSETQ. Trimming left V 5 bases short and J 5 bases short, with 22 bases between. Deep sequencing aimed at 1 in 200,000 to 1 in 1 million T cells' resolution. Libraries were prepared by immunoSEQ multiplex PCR; TCRdb keeps only in-frame clonotypes and omits some of them. The data show about 57,000 clones, with 56% seen just once and 20% held by the top ten. The starting material was PBMCs, obtained after 24 months of ibrutinib treatment. This TCR was recovered from a human donor with chronic lymphocytic leukemia. This chain uses TRBV5-1 with TRBJ2-5, with D possibly matching TRBD2 (5 bases). The CDR3 sequence is CASSPSPGFGRETQYF. The CDR3 nucleotides are TGCGCCAGCAGTCCGTCGCCGGGGTTTGGCCGGGAGACCCAGTACTTC.